The clone carrying this T cell receptor beta chain has a single count. With 6 bases clipped from V and 2 bases from J, the junction kept 6 bases outside the gene matches. This CDR3 has 14 residues. Germline V CDR1 and CDR2: SGHAT, FQNNGV. The data were taken from a study of blood T cell repertoires in COVID-19. Sequenced by immunoSEQ multiplex PCR; TCRdb stores in-frame clones only, minus some. The sample has hundreds of thousands of clones; roughly 90% are singletons. The specimen sequenced was peripheral blood. This receptor was taken from a middle-aged woman with COVID-19, enrolled during active disease. The chain joins TRBV11-2 to TRBJ1-2; TRBD1 agrees at 7 bases. CDR3 bases: TGTGCCAGCAGTACATGGGACAGCAACTATGGCTACACCTTC. This encodes CASSTWDSNYGYTF. The full variable domain, in which reference TRBV11-2 and TRBJ1-2 provide the parts outside the CDR3, is EAGVAQSPRYKIIEKRQSVAFWCNPISGHATLYWYQQILGQGPKLLIQFQNNGVVDDSQLPKDRFSAERLKGVDSTLKIQPAKLEDSAVYLCASSTWDSNYGYTFGSGTRLTVV.